The 28 T cell receptor beta chains presented below share a single source sample, sequenced in a study of blood T cells in healthy people across ages. Using a J-beta primer mix together with a sample-barcoded 5' primer, a second PCR was run for about 6 to 12 cycles. TCRdb itself ran the 5' RACE reads through MiXCR, one entry per CDR3 protein. The sample yields 650,000 to 1,000,000 distinct CDR3 sequences, under 40% seen once. The specimen sequenced was blood. All receptors derive from a man between 18 and 35 years old in good health.

The chain couples TRBV6-2 or TRBV6-3 to TRBJ1-5, with D perhaps TRBD1 (5 bases). The CDR3 is 12 amino acids. Germline V gene data show CDR1 as MNHEY and CDR2 as SVGEGT. V was shortened by 4 bases and J by 14 bases, with 15 bases between the two germline ends. CDR3 coding DNA: TGTGCCAGCAGTTTCCCCGTGGAGGGGAAGCATTTT. Encoded protein: CASSFPVEGKHF.

The genes are TRBV12-3 or TRBV12-4 and TRBJ1-2; 7 bases line up with TRBD1. After removal of 6 bases from V and 5 bases from J, the junction contained 12 bases not matched to a gene. This CDR3 has 15 amino acids. CDR3 DNA sequence: TGTGCCAGCAGCTTCCTCCCCCAGGGGGGTTATGGCTACACCTTC. It codes for CASSFLPQGGYGYTF.

This clonotype showed up just a few times. The chain employs TRBV7-8 and TRBJ2-7, with a weak D call TRBD1 (6 bases). This CDR3 has 16 amino acids. Germline lookup yields CDR1 SGHVS and CDR2 FQNEAQ. Trimming took off 3 bases at V and 7 bases at J, with 22 bases between the two ends. As DNA, the CDR3 is TGTGCCAGCAGCTTTAACAGGGCGTACCCCATGAATGAGCAGTACTTC. Protein product: CASSFNRAYPMNEQYF.

CDR3 DNA: TGTGCCAGCAGCAGTAGCGGGAGGCTGGAAAACATTCAGTACTTC. Its protein is CASSSSGRLENIQYF. The chain uses TRBV6-5 and TRBJ2-4, with TRBD2 matching over 10 bases. CDR3 size: 15 residues. V trimming: 6 bases; J trimming: 5 bases; junction bases outside the gene matches: 7. The germline CDR1 and CDR2 sequences are MNHEY and SVGAGI.

There are a few counts of this clonotype. Given a much more abundant clone one base away, this may be a read error. The chain carries TRBV20-1 and TRBJ2-1; either TRBD1 or TRBD2 may fit D (5 bases each). V was shortened by 3 bases and J by 8 bases, with 20 bases between the two germline ends. CDR1 and CDR2 (germline): DFQATT, SNEGSKA (reference sequence). CDR3 length: 15 residues. The CDR3 loop is CSASSGREDQYEQFF. DNA of the CDR3: TGCAGTGCTAGTTCGGGACGAGAGGACCAATATGAGCAGTTCTTC.

The chain links TRBV27 to TRBJ2-4; 10 bases fit TRBD1. The J call may not be correct, given that the DNA end is closer to TRBJ2-7. The germline gives CDR1 MNHEY, CDR2 SMNVEV (reference sequence). This CDR3 comprises 15 residues. CDR3 in amino acids: CASSLTGTGVYEQYF. The DNA of the CDR3 is TGTGCCAGCAGTCTCACCGGGACAGGGGTCTACGAGCAGTACTTC.

This clonotype was seen at least ten times. The chain joins TRBV20-1 to TRBJ1-1; 9 bases agree with TRBD1. V gave up 6 bases and J gave up 4 bases; unmatched junction bases: 3. Germline V gives CDR1 DFQATT, CDR2 SNEGSKA (reference sequence). The CDR3 is 12 amino acids. Here the CDR3 DNA reads TGCAGTGCCACGGACAGGGGCACTGAAGCTTTCTTT. This codes for CSATDRGTEAFF.

CDR3 in DNA: TGTGCCAGCAGCCCGGGACAGGGGGTCGTCGAGCAGTACTTC. Its protein product is CASSPGQGVVEQYF. The V gene is TRBV3-1, the J gene TRBJ2-7, with 11 positions matching TRBD1. The CDR3 extends over 14 amino acids. The V gene end was trimmed by 4 bases and the J gene end by 6 bases; junction bases not matched to a gene: 5. Germline CDR1 LGHDT, CDR2 YNNKEL (reference sequence).

The CDR3 loop reads CASSSYSTGSADTQYF. The CDR3, as DNA: TGTGCCAGCAGCTCCTACTCGACCGGTAGCGCAGATACGCAGTATTTT. The V gene is TRBV11-1, the J gene TRBJ2-3, with TRBD2 as a possible D gene (5 bases). Germline values: CDR1 SGHAT, CDR2 FQDESV (reference sequence). Trimming shortened V by 4 bases and J by 4 bases, and 18 bases separated the two germline ends. This CDR3 is 16 amino acids long. The full variable domain, its missing parts supplied by reference TRBV11-1 and TRBJ2-3, is EAEVAQSPRYKITEKSQAVAFWCDPISGHATLYWYRQILGQGPELLVQFQDESVVDDSQLPKDRFSAERLKGVDSTLKIQPAELGDSAMYLCASSSYSTGSADTQYFGPGTRLTVL.

This chain connects TRBV3-1 to TRBJ2-6; D unclear. Germline V lookup: CDR1 LGHDT, CDR2 YNNKEL (reference sequence). V was pared by 4 bases and J by 0 bases, with 13 bases between. The CDR3 runs 17 residues. The CDR3 DNA reads TGTGCCAGCAGCCTCCGACGAAGATTCTCTGGGGCCAACGTCCTGACTTTC. Residues: CASSLRRRFSGANVLTF.

This clonotype was observed a handful of times. The rearrangement uses TRBV12-3 or TRBV12-4 and TRBJ2-1, with a tentative D call TRBD1 (6 bases). With 5 bases removed from V and 8 bases from J, the gap between germline ends came to 13 bases. This CDR3 contains 13 residues. The CDR3 loop reads CASSAGARYEQFF. For the CDR3, the DNA is TGTGCCAGCAGTGCAGGGGCTCGTTATGAGCAGTTCTTC.

This clonotype was picked up a small number of times. This rearrangement joins TRBV5-1 to TRBJ2-4, with D possibly TRBD1 on 5 matching bases. The CDR3 sequence is 16 residues long. The germline gives CDR1 SGHRS, CDR2 YFSETQ. Trimming left V 4 bases short and J 1 base short, with 15 bases between. CDR3 sequence: CASSPMTESAKNIQYF. The CDR3 DNA is TGCGCCAGCAGCCCTATGACAGAATCTGCCAAAAACATTCAGTACTTC. Based on the CDR3 plus reference TRBV5-1 and TRBJ2-4, the full variable domain is KAGVTQTPRYLIKTRGQQVTLSCSPISGHRSVSWYQQTPGQGLQFLFEYFSETQRNKGNFPGRFSGRQFSNSRSEMNVSTLELGDSALYLCASSPMTESAKNIQYFGAGTRLSVL.

The V gene is TRBV25-1, the J gene TRBJ1-1, with 7 bases fitting TRBD1. This CDR3 has 12 residues. Trimming at V came to 6 bases and at J to 6 bases, leaving 4 bases not matched to a gene. Germline CDR1 MGHDK, CDR2 SYGVNS. CDR3 region: CASSLTGSEAFF. The CDR3 DNA sequence: TGTGCCAGCAGCTTGACAGGGTCTGAAGCTTTCTTT.

The chain employs TRBV5-1 and TRBJ2-1; 8 bases match TRBD1. CDR3 size: 14 residues. Germline trimming cut 3 bases from V and 8 bases from J; bases unmatched to any gene: 7. Germline lookup yields CDR1 SGHRS and CDR2 YFSETQ. The CDR3 here is CASSSTGTGDEQFF. DNA of the CDR3: TGCGCCAGCAGCTCGACAGGGACAGGTGATGAGCAGTTCTTC.

The chain carries TRBV20-1 and TRBJ1-2; D unclear. CDR1 is DFQATT, CDR2 SNEGSKA, per germline (reference sequence). The CDR3 covers 16 residues. V shed 3 bases and J shed 3 bases, with 20 bases lying between them. The CDR3 loop reads CSARFWARPGDYGYTF. CDR3 coding DNA: TGCAGTGCTAGGTTTTGGGCCAGGCCCGGGGACTATGGCTACACCTTC.

In regard to this clonotype: Possible read error: a much larger clone is one base away. Here the CDR3 DNA reads TGTGCCAACAGTTTAGCTCCCAGATTAACAACTAATGAAAAACTGTTTTTT. Amino acids: CANSLAPRLTTNEKLFF. The chain couples TRBV12-3 or TRBV12-4 to TRBJ1-4; D remains unclear. The CDR3 extends over 17 amino acids.

The chain joins TRBV6-2 or TRBV6-3 to TRBJ1-5; D uncertain. The ends were cut back, 4 bases at V and 0 bases at J, with 13 bases in the middle. This CDR3 has 16 residues. Germline CDR1 and CDR2: MNHEY and SVGEGT. The CDR3 nucleotides are TGTGCCAGCAGTTCCTGTGGAAGATATAGCAATCAGCCCCAGCATTTT. Its protein is CASSSCGRYSNQPQHF.

The chain uses TRBV10-3 and TRBJ1-1; tentative D call: TRBD1 (5 bases). Trimming left V 11 bases short and J 3 bases short, with 16 bases between. CDR1 ENHRY and CDR2 SYGVKD come from the germline V gene. This CDR3 spans 13 amino acids. The CDR3 is CALSTRGDTEAFF. CDR3 nucleotides: TGTGCCCTATCGACCCGGGGGGACACTGAAGCTTTCTTT.

V gene TRBV20-1 combines with J gene TRBJ2-1; 9 bases match TRBD2. CDR1 DFQATT and CDR2 SNEGSKA come from the germline V gene (reference sequence). CDR3 length: 15 residues. V shed 0 bases, J shed 10 bases, and the junction held 10 bases outside the gene matches. Here the CDR3 reads CSARDGGGAGREQFF. CDR3 nucleotide sequence: TGCAGTGCTAGAGACGGCGGGGGGGCCGGTCGCGAGCAGTTCTTC.

The chain has TRBV20-1 and TRBJ1-1, with 8 bases matching TRBD1. With V trimmed by 3 bases and J by 8 bases, 11 bases remained unmatched. Germline values: CDR1 DFQATT, CDR2 SNEGSKA (reference sequence). The CDR3 consists of 14 residues. This CDR3 is CSASQTGAKSEAFF. In DNA form, the CDR3 reads TGCAGTGCTAGTCAGACAGGGGCAAAATCGGAAGCTTTCTTT.

The V and J genes are TRBV12-5 and TRBJ2-3; D is uncertain. Trimming took 7 bases from V and 2 from J, leaving 4 bases between them. There are 11 residues in the CDR3. Germline V gene lookup returns CDR1 LGHNT and CDR2 FRNRAP. The CDR3 sequence: CASALTDTQYF. DNA of the CDR3: TGTGCTAGTGCCCTCACAGATACGCAGTATTTT.

As to this clonotype: A much more abundant neighbour one base away suggests this may be a read error. The rearrangement uses TRBV20-1 and TRBJ2-3, with D possibly being TRBD1 or TRBD2 (6 bases each). Germline loops: CDR1 DFQATT, CDR2 SNEGSKA (reference sequence). The CDR3 spans 14 residues. CDR3 in amino acids: CSASWGASTDMQYF. The CDR3 DNA is TGCAGTGCTAGTTGGGGGGCTAGCACAGATATGCAGTATTTT.

This clonotype was detected many times. The chain carries TRBV15 and TRBJ1-4; the D gene is possibly TRBD1 (5 bases). The length of the CDR3 is 15 residues. CDR1 is LNHNV, CDR2 YYDKDF, per germline (reference sequence). The V end lost 1 base, the J end lost 5 bases, and 11 bases lay between the germline ends. The CDR3 DNA reads TGTGCCACCAGCAGAGCCCCGACAGTAAATGAAAAACTGTTTTTT. This codes for CATSRAPTVNEKLFF.

This clonotype was seen more than once but under ten times. This rearrangement joins TRBV18 to TRBJ1-4; tentative D call: TRBD1 (6 bases). The V gene lost 2 bases and the J gene lost 5 bases, with 12 bases spanning the gap. This CDR3 comprises 15 residues. Germline values: CDR1 KGHSH, CDR2 LQKENI. The DNA of the CDR3 is TGTGCCAGCTCACCAGGAGGACAGTTAAATGAAAAACTGTTTTTT. Its protein is CASSPGGQLNEKLFF.

This clonotype turned up a few times. The chain uses TRBV3-1 and TRBJ2-5, with 8 bases fitting TRBD2. Germline V gene lookup returns CDR1 LGHDT and CDR2 YNNKEL (reference sequence). The junction had 8 bases not matched to a gene; V was cut back by 0 bases and J by 2 bases. The CDR3 is 17 residues long. The DNA for the CDR3 is TGTGCCAGCAGCCAAGAGTCCCAGCGGGGGACACAAGAGACCCAGTACTTC. Translation: CASSQESQRGTQETQYF.

This clonotype appeared a few times. J is TRBJ2-7 and V is TRBV29-1; D unclear. Germline V CDR1 and CDR2: SQVTM, ANQGSEA. V was pared by 3 bases and J by 7 bases, with 13 bases between. This CDR3 contains 12 residues. The CDR3 DNA reads TGCAGCGTTGAGGCCTCATACAATGAGCAGTACTTC. This encodes CSVEASYNEQYF.

The chain uses TRBV5-1 and TRBJ2-5; maybe TRBD1 (6 bases). The CDR3 covers 15 residues. V lost 3 bases to trimming and J lost 11 bases, with 23 bases between them. The germline V gene has CDR1 SGHRS and CDR2 YFSETQ. CDR3 sequence reads: CASSSAGTSLGEQYF. The CDR3 DNA is TGCGCCAGCAGCTCGGCAGGGACATCTCTGGGTGAGCAGTACTTC.

This clonotype has just a few counts. The chain links TRBV12-3 or TRBV12-4 to TRBJ2-5; 8 nucleotides match TRBD1. The CDR3 covers 15 residues. The V segment lost 8 bases and the J segment 5 bases; nucleotides outside the gene matches: 13. The CDR3 DNA is TGTGCCAGCTCCCTTGGACAGGGAAGAAGGGAGACCCAGTACTTC. This translates into CASSLGQGRRETQYF.